Included here is one T cell receptor beta chain sequence, with context. This specimen belongs to a study of blood T cell repertoires in COVID-19. Looking at the study overall: Sample material is recorded as cDNA or gDNA derived from T cells, B-cell-depleted T cells, or PBMCs.

The V gene's germline CDR1 is MNHEY and CDR2 SVGAGI. The CDR3 has 15 amino acids. V lost 6 bases, J lost 4 bases, and 7 bases stayed unmatched. This table comes from immunoSEQ multiplex PCR, and its TCRdb copy is limited to in-frame clones, with some not included. The sample lists about 80,000 clones; around 81% were seen once. This chain uses TRBV6-5 with TRBJ1-5; 9 bases agree with TRBD1. The sequenced material came from peripheral blood. This clonotype was sampled from a human donor in a cohort sampled during active COVID-19. As DNA, the CDR3 is TGTGCCAGCAGCCCGGACAGGGGCCGAAATCAGCCCCAGCATTTT. Its protein product is CASSPDRGRNQPQHF.